The clone carrying this T cell receptor (beta chain) came up once. Profiled with immunoSEQ multiplex PCR; TCRdb holds only in-frame clones, not every one. Counted here are about 60,000 clones, 93% occurring once; the ten biggest clones make up about 17%. The entry originates in a study of OX40 agonist ivuxolimab in advanced cancers. V was shortened by 3 bases and J by 0 bases, with 15 bases between the two germline ends. The CDR3 runs to 16 residues. CDR1 is MDHEN and CDR2 is SYDVKM in the germline V gene. The chain joins TRBV28 to TRBJ2-7; tentative D call: TRBD2 (6 bases). The input for sequencing was CD4+ or CD8+ T cells sorted from blood, taken in a trial of the OX40 agonist ivuxolimab. The receptor was derived from an adult with an advanced solid tumor such as melanoma, head and neck, liver or kidney cancer. CDR3 region: CASSFPTSFPSYEQYF. The CDR3 DNA sequence: TGTGCCAGCAGTTTCCCTACTAGCTTCCCCTCCTACGAGCAGTACTTC.